The 3 T cell receptor beta chains below were found in one sample sequenced in a study of T cell changes during pregnancy in multiple sclerosis. Clones were read by immunoSEQ multiplex PCR, and TCRdb kept only the in-frame ones, dropping some. The data contain 70,000 to 80,000 clones, roughly 92% of them singletons. The sequencing here drew on peripheral blood, taken after pregnancy. These receptors were obtained from a female donor in good health, enrolled as a control in a pregnancy study.

V is TRBV5-6 and J is TRBJ1-2; D gene unclear. V lost 3 bases and J lost 0, with 12 bases in between. Germline assignment: CDR1 SGHDT and CDR2 YYEEEE. The CDR3 contains 15 residues. The CDR3 bases are TGTGCCAGCAGCTACTATTGGCCCGCTAACTATGGCTACACCTTC. Translating it yields CASSYYWPANYGYTF. Full variable domain (remainder filled in from reference TRBV5-6 and TRBJ1-2): DAGVTQSPTHLIKTRGQQVTLRCSPKSGHDTVSWYQQALGQGPQFIFQYYEEEERQRGNFPDRFSGHQFPNYSSELNVNALLLGDSALYLCASSYYWPANYGYTFGSGTRLTVV.

This chain links TRBV5-1 with TRBJ2-7; 7 positions agree with TRBD2. Looked up from germline, CDR1 is SGHRS and CDR2 is YFSETQ. The V segment lost 1 base and the J segment 4 bases; nucleotides outside the gene matches: 8. CDR3 length equals 15 residues. The CDR3 DNA sequence: TGCGCCAGCAGCTTGACTAGCGCAGGCGCATACGAGCAGTACTTC. It encodes CASSLTSAGAYEQYF.

The gene calls are TRBV11-3 and TRBJ1-1; maybe TRBD1 (6 bases). V was trimmed by 1 base and J by 1 base, leaving 10 bases between them. CDR3 length: 15 residues. The germline CDR1 and CDR2 sequences are SGHNT and YENEEA. CDR3 protein: CASSLVSDRNTEAFF. The CDR3 region has the DNA TGTGCCAGCAGCTTAGTCTCGGACAGGAACACTGAAGCTTTCTTT.